The 10 T cell receptor beta chains listed next were all sequenced from one sample in a study of T-cell reconstitution after alpha-beta-depleted transplantation in children. Unique molecular identifiers were incorporated into the prepared TCRbeta library. TCRdb re-analysed the PCR reads in MiXCR, keeping a single row per CDR3 protein. The repertoire has around 600,000 distinct CDR3 sequences, about 21% of them found once; the top ten carry over 12%. The sample consisted of PBMCs, mostly from graft donor cells, taken 360 days after TCRalphabeta/CD19-depleted stem cell transplant. Receptors originate from a boy under three years old who had a stem cell transplant for acute myeloid leukemia, so the T cells may come from the graft donor.

This clonotype was seen just once. The rearrangement uses TRBV7-9 and TRBJ2-5; the match to TRBD1 covers 10 bases. With V trimmed by 5 bases and J by 4 bases, 13 bases remained unmatched. There are 17 residues in the CDR3. CDR1 SEHNR and CDR2 FQNEAQ come from the germline V gene (reference sequence). The DNA of the CDR3 is TGTGCCAGCAGCCCAAGGGGACAGGGGCTACCAAGAGAGACCCAGTACTTC. Amino acids: CASSPRGQGLPRETQYF.

This clonotype has a count of ten or more. This chain uses TRBV12-3 or TRBV12-4 with TRBJ2-4; 9 bases match TRBD2. The CDR3 spans 14 residues. With 6 bases clipped from V and 12 bases from J, the junction kept 12 bases outside the gene matches. The CDR3 loop is CASRPGTSKVRQYF. The CDR3 bases are TGTGCCAGCAGACCCGGGACTAGCAAAGTCCGTCAGTACTTC.

This clonotype has only one observation. This rearrangement joins TRBV10-2 to TRBJ1-6, with 7 bases identical to TRBD1. The CDR3 has 15 amino acids. Looked up from germline, CDR1 is WSHSY and CDR2 is SAAADI. V was clipped by 5 bases and J by 2 bases; unmatched bases: 3. The CDR3 region is CASSNTGAYNSPLHF. CDR3 DNA: TGCGCCAGCAGTAATACAGGGGCCTATAATTCACCCCTCCACTTT.

This clonotype was seen only a few times. V and J are TRBV4-3 and TRBJ2-1; 7 bases agree with TRBD2. The CDR3 totals 13 residues. Germline V gene data show CDR1 as LGHNA and CDR2 as YSLEER. V shed 6 bases and J 3 bases; nucleotides not matched to a gene: 2. This chain's CDR3 is CASSGGGYNEQFF. The CDR3 DNA reads as TGCGCCAGCAGTGGCGGGGGCTACAATGAGCAGTTCTTC.

The CDR3 DNA reads TGTGCCAGTAGTAGCTTGACAGTAAATGGAGAGACCCAGTACTTC. This codes for CASSSLTVNGETQYF. The J gene is TRBJ2-5, the V gene TRBV19; D might be TRBD1 (5 bases). V lost 4 bases and J 4 bases, leaving 16 bases between the germline ends. There are 15 residues in the CDR3. Germline V gives CDR1 LNHDA, CDR2 SQIVND (reference sequence). Filled out from reference TRBV19 and TRBJ2-5, the complete variable domain reads DGGITQSPKYLFRKEGQNVTLSCEQNLNHDAMYWYRQDPGQGLRLIYYSQIVNDFQKGDIAEGYSVSREKKESFPLTVTSAQKNPTAFYLCASSSLTVNGETQYFGPGTRLLVL.

Many counts were recorded for this clonotype. The rearrangement uses TRBV4-1 and TRBJ2-7, with D hard to call. Trimming removed 4 bases at V and 2 bases at J, with 0 bases between. The CDR3 consists of 10 residues. Germline V lookup: CDR1 MGHRA, CDR2 YSYEKL. CDR3 residues: CASSPYEQYV. CDR3 sequence (DNA): TGCGCCAGCAGCCCCTACGAGCAGTACGTC.

This clonotype turned up a few times. The V and J genes are TRBV9 and TRBJ2-5, with 10 bases aligning to TRBD2. Germline CDR1 and CDR2: SGDLS and YYNGEE. The CDR3 consists of 17 residues. J was trimmed by 5 bases and V by 0 bases; bases with no gene match: 10. CDR3 region: CASSVDPSGGLGETQYF. The CDR3 DNA sequence: TGTGCCAGCAGCGTAGACCCTAGCGGGGGTCTGGGGGAGACCCAGTACTTC. The complete variable domain, with remaining parts taken from reference TRBV9 and TRBJ2-5, reads DSGVTQTPKHLITATGQRVTLRCSPRSGDLSVYWYQQSLDQGLQFLIQYYNGEERAKGNILERFSAQQFPDLHSELNLSSLELGDSALYFCASSVDPSGGLGETQYFGPGTRLLVL.

This clonotype was detected ten times or more. The J gene is TRBJ1-1, the V gene TRBV29-1; 9 positions agree with TRBD1. V lost 6 bases and J lost 6; bases outside the gene matches: 5. Germline loops: CDR1 SQVTM, CDR2 ANQGSEA. This CDR3 spans 12 amino acids. The CDR3 reads CSVGQGNAEAFF. In nucleotides, the CDR3 is TGCAGCGTGGGACAGGGAAACGCTGAAGCTTTCTTT.

This rearrangement joins TRBV4-3 to TRBJ2-7; 9 nucleotides match TRBD1. V gave up 0 bases and J gave up 6 bases; unmatched junction bases: 6. Germline-derived CDR1 and CDR2 are LGHNA and YSLEER. The CDR3 has 15 residues. CDR3 protein: CASSQDRDRVFEQYF. The CDR3 DNA follows: TGCGCCAGCAGCCAAGATAGGGACAGGGTCTTCGAGCAGTACTTC.

The chain joins TRBV20-1 to TRBJ1-1, with 7 bases lining up with TRBD1. CDR1 DFQATT and CDR2 SNEGSKA come from the germline V gene (reference sequence). V was clipped by 6 bases and J by 2 bases; unmatched bases: 12. The CDR3 is 15 residues long. The CDR3 DNA reads TGCAGTGCAGGAGGGGGCTTGTTGGAAAACACTGAAGCTTTCTTT. Protein product: CSAGGGLLENTEAFF.